This entry features one T cell receptor beta chain sequence. These data are taken from a study of blood T cell repertoires in COVID-19. Background on the study: Researchers got acute and convalescent COVID-19 samples from the United States, Italy and Spain. T cells, B-cell-depleted T cells, or PBMCs supplied cDNA or gDNA.

Trimming stripped 2 bases from V and 13 bases from J, with 18 bases between. CDR3 length: 13 residues. Germline V gene data show CDR1 as GTSNPN and CDR2 as SVGIG (reference sequence). Method: immunoSEQ multiplex PCR; TCRdb's copy keeps in-frame clones and lacks some. The data hold 150,000 to 200,000 clones, with approximately 88% observed a single time. The age range of participants was 18 to 89 years, with residence in about 25 US areas. The chain links TRBV30 to TRBJ2-1, with D possibly matching TRBD2 (6 bases). The TCR originated in a woman between 18 and 29 years old who had recovered from COVID-19. The sample consisted of PBMCs or T cells enriched from blood (not recorded which). The chain's CDR3 is CAWSSLVRGFQFF. Written as DNA, the CDR3 is TGTGCCTGGAGTTCACTCGTCCGGGGGTTCCAGTTCTTC.